The TCR beta chain described here comes from a study of blood T cell repertoires in COVID-19. The CDR3 runs 13 residues. Per germline, CDR1 MNHEY and CDR2 SVGAGI. V lost 6 bases and J lost 2; bases outside the gene matches: 3. This clone was seen a single time. Sequenced by immunoSEQ multiplex PCR; TCRdb stores in-frame clones only, minus some. The sample lists some 370,000 clones; about 89% were seen once. This clonotype was sampled from a man aged 40-49 years with acute or convalescent COVID-19. Material for sequencing was peripheral blood. This sequence joins TRBV6-5 and TRBJ2-5, with 7 bases matching TRBD1. CDR3 in DNA: TGTGCCAGCAGCCTGGACAGGCAAGAGACCCAGTACTTC. Protein product: CASSLDRQETQYF.